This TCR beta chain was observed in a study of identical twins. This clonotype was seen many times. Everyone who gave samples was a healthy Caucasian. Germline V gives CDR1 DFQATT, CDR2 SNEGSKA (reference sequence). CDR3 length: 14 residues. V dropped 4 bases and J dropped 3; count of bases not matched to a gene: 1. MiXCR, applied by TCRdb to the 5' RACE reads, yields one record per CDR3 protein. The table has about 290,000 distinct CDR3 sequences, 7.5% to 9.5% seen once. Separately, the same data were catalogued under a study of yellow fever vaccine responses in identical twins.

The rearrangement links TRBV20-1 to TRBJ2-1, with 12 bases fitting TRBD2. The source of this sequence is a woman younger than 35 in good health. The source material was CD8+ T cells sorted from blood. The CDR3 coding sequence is TGCAGTGCTAAACTAGCGGGGGGCTACAATGAGCAGTTCTTC. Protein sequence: CSAKLAGGYNEQFF.